Included here is one T cell receptor beta chain sequence, with context. Trimming removed 1 base at V and 3 bases at J, with 12 bases between. The CDR3 length is 14 residues. Germline-derived CDR1 and CDR2 are GTSNPN and SVGIG (reference sequence). The entry originates in a study of blood T cell repertoires in COVID-19. Study-level information: COVID-19 samples from acute and convalescent phases originated in the United States, Italy and Spain.

Per the authors' pipeline: Amplification of reference gene primers provided the estimated nucleated cell counts. Here immunoSEQ multiplex PCR was the method, and the copy in TCRdb shows in-frame clones only, minus some. That table is the source of V, J and clone size, and D and trimming were worked out from the DNA. The table lists over 120,000 clones, more than 60% of them singletons. The sequence was obtained from an older woman with acute or convalescent COVID-19. The chain carries TRBV30 and TRBJ1-2, with D possibly TRBD1 on 5 matching bases. Sequenced: peripheral blood. The CDR3 sequence is CAWSASRVHYGYTF. The CDR3 DNA is TGTGCCTGGAGTGCGTCCAGGGTGCACTATGGCTACACCTTC.